This T cell receptor (beta chain) emerged from a study of T cell responses to AZD1222 COVID-19 vaccine. Turning to the study itself: Second-dose intervals near 4 or 12 weeks were combined.

About this clone itself: The antigen is not known.

Germline-derived CDR1 and CDR2 are SGHRS and YFSETQ. The CDR3 is 14 residues long. Trimming cost V 5 bases and J 4 bases; bases outside gene matches: 4. Points from the study as a whole: There were mostly white British donors and more females than males, and clonal diversity was possibly underestimated. The study identified only a handful of AZD1222 recipients as seropositive at baseline. CD4 TCRs linked to vaccination spanned spike, dominating at 160-218 and 743-854.

Profiled with immunoSEQ multiplex PCR; TCRdb holds only in-frame clones, not every one. The sample has about 140,000 clones; just under 95% are singletons. V and J are TRBV5-1 and TRBJ1-5, with 9 bases identical to TRBD1. The source is an adult in good health. The material sequenced was peripheral blood, taken on day 0 of AZD1222 vaccination. CDR3 in DNA: TGCGCCAGCAGTCCCGGGACAGGGAATCAGCCCCAGCATTTT. Translated: CASSPGTGNQPQHF.